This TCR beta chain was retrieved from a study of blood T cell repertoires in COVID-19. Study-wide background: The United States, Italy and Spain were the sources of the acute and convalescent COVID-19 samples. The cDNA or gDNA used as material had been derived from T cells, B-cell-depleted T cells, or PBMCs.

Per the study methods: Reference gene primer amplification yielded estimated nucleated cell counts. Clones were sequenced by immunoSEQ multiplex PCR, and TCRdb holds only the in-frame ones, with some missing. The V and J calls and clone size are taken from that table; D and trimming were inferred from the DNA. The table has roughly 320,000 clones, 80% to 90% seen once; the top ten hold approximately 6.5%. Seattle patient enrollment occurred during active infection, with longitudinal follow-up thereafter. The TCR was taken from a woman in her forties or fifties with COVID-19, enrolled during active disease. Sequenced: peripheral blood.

CDR3 sequence reads: CATSDSSVHNEQFF. In DNA form, the CDR3 reads TGTGCCACCAGTGATTCTTCGGTACACAATGAGCAGTTCTTC. J is TRBJ2-1 and V is TRBV24-1; D is unresolved. The CDR3 runs 14 residues. The germline V gene encodes CDR1 KGHDR and CDR2 SFDVKD. Trimming pared 2 bases from V and 5 bases from J, leaving 9 bases between.